The 4 T cell receptor beta chains in this list originate from one sample, sequenced in a study of STAT3 mutations in large granular lymphocyte leukemia. General study results and limits: Every T-cell large granular lymphocyte leukemia patient had at least one immunodominant TCR beta clonotype.

TCRdb's copy holds only in-frame clones and misses some; the assay was immunoSEQ multiplex PCR. The sample has tens of thousands of clones, around 86% seen once. What these receptors recognize is not known. The specimen was peripheral blood mononuclear cells. Every receptor here comes from a man aged 55-75 years with T-cell large granular lymphocyte leukemia. Some clones in this sample may be carry-over from other donors' samples.

The rearrangement links TRBV9 to TRBJ2-5; D is undetermined. There are 14 residues in the CDR3. V lost 0 bases, J lost 0 bases, and 6 bases lay in between. Per germline, CDR1 SGDLS and CDR2 YYNGEE. Written as DNA, the CDR3 is TGTGCCAGCAGCGTAGGTCCGGACCAAGAGACCCAGTACTTC. Encoded protein: CASSVGPDQETQYF.

V is TRBV18 and J is TRBJ2-5; D not resolved. The germline V and J ends were trimmed by 3 bases and 8 bases, with 13 bases remaining between them. This CDR3 is 13 amino acids long. CDR1 KGHSH and CDR2 LQKENI come from the germline V gene. The DNA for the CDR3 is TGTGCCAGCTCACCTTCGGGTCGTGATACCCAGTACTTC. Translated, it gives CASSPSGRDTQYF. The entire variable domain, with the rest obtained from reference TRBV18 and TRBJ2-5, is as follows: NAGVMQNPRHLVRRRGQEARLRCSPMKGHSHVYWYRQLPEEGLKFMVYLQKENIIDESGMPKERFSAEFPKEGPSILRIQQVVRGDSAAYFCASSPSGRDTQYFGPGTRLLVL.

V gene TRBV4-2 combines with J gene TRBJ2-7; D is possibly TRBD2 (6 bases). Between the trimmed V and J ends, which lost 4 bases and 2 bases, there was a span of 15 bases. CDR3 length equals 15 residues. Germline V gives CDR1 LGHNA, CDR2 YNFKEQ. The DNA of the CDR3 is TGTGCCAGCAGCCCCAGCTCACTAGCTACCTACGAGCAGTACTTC. It specifies CASSPSSLATYEQYF.

J is TRBJ2-7 and V is TRBV11-3, with D possibly being TRBD1 or TRBD2 (5 bases each). The V gene's germline CDR1 is SGHNT and CDR2 YENEEA. The CDR3 has 13 residues. V was cut by 5 bases and J by 1 base, with 9 bases left in between. DNA for the CDR3: TGTGCCAGCAGCGGGGGTCCGTCCTACGAGCAGTACTTC. Amino acid sequence: CASSGGPSYEQYF.